The T cell receptor (beta chain) described here comes from a study of blood T cell repertoires in COVID-19. The CDR3 has 15 amino acids. V lost 4 bases and J 4 bases, leaving 16 bases between the germline ends. Per germline, CDR1 SGDLS and CDR2 YYNGEE. Sequencing was performed with immunoSEQ multiplex PCR; in TCRdb, only in-frame clones are kept and a portion is missing. The sample contains 200,000 to 300,000 clones, approximately 81% of which appear only once. The sample was peripheral blood. This chain connects TRBV9 to TRBJ2-3, with D tentatively TRBD1 (7 bases). The source is a man in his 60s with acute or convalescent COVID-19. The CDR3 bases are TGTGCCAGCAGCTCAACTAGGAGGGGGCCAGATACGCAGTATTTT. This translates into CASSSTRRGPDTQYF.